The 6 T cell receptor beta chains below all came from one sample that was sequenced in a study of blood T cells in healthy people across ages. Primed by a sample-barcoded 5' primer and a J-beta primer mix, a second PCR proceeded for 7 to 11 cycles. In TCRdb, the 5' RACE reads were re-called with MiXCR into one record per CDR3 protein. The data show about 720,000 distinct CDR3 sequences, roughly 20% seen once. The source material was blood. Source of these receptors: a man between 65 and 85 years old in good health.

The chain has TRBV19 and TRBJ1-2; D may be TRBD1 (6 bases). V was clipped by 3 bases and J by 2 bases, with 19 bases between them. This CDR3 contains 17 residues. From germline, CDR1 is LNHDA and CDR2 SQIVND (reference sequence). CDR3 residues: CASSIQGRVAANYGYTF. The CDR3 DNA reads as TGTGCCAGTAGTATCCAGGGGCGGGTCGCGGCCAACTATGGCTACACCTTC.

This sequence joins TRBV10-3 and TRBJ2-5, with D perhaps TRBD2 (6 bases). Per the germline V gene, CDR1 is ENHRY and CDR2 is SYGVKD. The CDR3 has 11 residues. V was clipped by 8 bases and J by 4 bases, with 8 bases between them. The CDR3 loop is CAIPGGETQYF. The CDR3 region has the DNA TGTGCCATCCCCGGGGGAGAGACCCAGTACTTC.

This sequence joins TRBV12-3 or TRBV12-4 and TRBJ2-2, with 10 bases aligning to TRBD1. With 6 bases clipped from V and 6 bases from J, the junction kept 10 bases outside the gene matches. The CDR3 runs 16 residues. In DNA, the CDR3 is TGTGCCAGCAGGCCCGCCGGGACAGGGGCGTCCGGGGAGCTGTTTTTT. It yields the protein CASRPAGTGASGELFF.

This clonotype was found a few times. The J gene is TRBJ2-4, the V gene TRBV5-1, with TRBD2 matching over 8 bases. This CDR3 region has 13 residues. V was clipped by 5 bases and J by 8 bases; unmatched bases: 6. Per the germline V gene, CDR1 is SGHRS and CDR2 is YFSETQ. The CDR3 region is CASSQRGKDIQYF. The CDR3 DNA sequence: TGCGCCAGCAGTCAGCGGGGGAAAGACATTCAGTACTTC.

Written as DNA, the CDR3 is TGCGCCAGCGAACCTAGCGGGAGGGTGAACACCGGGGAGCTGTTTTTT. As protein: CASEPSGRVNTGELFF. The chain is built from TRBV5-1 and TRBJ2-2, with TRBD2 matching 12 bases. The CDR3 contains 16 residues. Looked up from germline, CDR1 is SGHRS and CDR2 is YFSETQ. The V and J ends lost 7 bases and 1 base, in that order; junction bases with no gene match: 5.

There are a few counts of this clonotype. The V call is TRBV20-1, the J call TRBJ2-1; 10 nucleotides match TRBD2. The junction had 7 bases not matched to a gene; V was cut back by 1 base and J by 4 bases. The V gene's germline CDR1 is DFQATT and CDR2 SNEGSKA (reference sequence). The CDR3 extends over 16 amino acids. CDR3 loop: CSARVGNSGGYNEQFF. DNA of the CDR3: TGCAGTGCTAGAGTGGGGAATAGCGGGGGGTACAATGAGCAGTTCTTC.